The entry below gives a single TCR beta chain sequence along with its context. What it recognizes is unknown. PCR used 60 Vbeta primers and 13 Jbeta primers. This table comes from immunoSEQ multiplex PCR, and its TCRdb copy is limited to in-frame clones, with some not included. The table lists 220,000 or so clones, about 75% of them singletons. This specimen comes from a study of cytomegalovirus exposure and HLA in healthy donors. Trimming removed 8 bases at V and 5 bases at J, with 12 bases between. CDR3 length: 12 amino acids. The V gene's germline CDR1 is MNHNY and CDR2 SVGAGI (reference sequence). Findings and limits, study-wide: Associated with cytomegalovirus, according to the listing, were 150 to 200 TCR beta chains.

What was sequenced was PBMCs. The source is a woman aged 25 to 39 in good health and CMV-seronegative. The V and J genes are TRBV6-6 and TRBJ2-5, with D perhaps matching TRBD1 (5 bases). The CDR3 bases are TGTGCCAGCGGCACAGGTCCCGAGACCCAGTACTTC. Translation: CASGTGPETQYF.